This TCR beta chain is drawn from a study of siplizumab effects on memory and regulatory T cells. The study's findings and limits: The average Treg-derived proportion among mappable alloreactive CD4+ clones was 68.8% with siplizumab versus about 30% in controls.

Germline CDR1 SGHDN, CDR2 FVKESK. The V segment lost 8 bases and the J segment 7 bases; nucleotides outside the gene matches: 4. The CDR3 runs 11 residues. This clone was counted between two and nine times. The antigen remains unidentified. The method was immunoSEQ multiplex PCR; TCRdb's version includes in-frame clones alone and lacks a portion of them. The sample has approximately 100,000 clones, about 94% seen once. The J gene is TRBJ1-1, the V gene TRBV14; 7 nucleotides match TRBD1. The material sequenced was non-Treg CD4+ T cells sorted from blood. The clonotype was recovered from a human donor in good health. This CDR3 is CASVRQGEAFF. CDR3 sequence (DNA): TGTGCCAGCGTACGACAGGGTGAAGCTTTCTTT.